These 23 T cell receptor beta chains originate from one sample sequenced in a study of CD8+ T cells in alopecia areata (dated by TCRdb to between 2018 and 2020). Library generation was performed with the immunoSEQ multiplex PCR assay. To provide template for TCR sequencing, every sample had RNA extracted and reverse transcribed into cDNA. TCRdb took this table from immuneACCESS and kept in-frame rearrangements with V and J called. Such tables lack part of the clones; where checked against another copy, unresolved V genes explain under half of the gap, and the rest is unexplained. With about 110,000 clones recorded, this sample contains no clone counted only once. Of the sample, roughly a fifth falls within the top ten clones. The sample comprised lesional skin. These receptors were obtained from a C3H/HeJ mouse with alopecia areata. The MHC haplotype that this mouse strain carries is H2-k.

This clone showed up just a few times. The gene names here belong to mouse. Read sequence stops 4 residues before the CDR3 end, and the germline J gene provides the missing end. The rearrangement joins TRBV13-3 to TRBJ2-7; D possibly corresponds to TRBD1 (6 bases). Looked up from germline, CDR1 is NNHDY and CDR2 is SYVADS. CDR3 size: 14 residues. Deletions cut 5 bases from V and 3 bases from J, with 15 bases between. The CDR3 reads CASSSGTKSYEQYF. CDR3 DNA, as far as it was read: TGTGCCAGCAGCTCCGGGACAAAAAGCTAT.

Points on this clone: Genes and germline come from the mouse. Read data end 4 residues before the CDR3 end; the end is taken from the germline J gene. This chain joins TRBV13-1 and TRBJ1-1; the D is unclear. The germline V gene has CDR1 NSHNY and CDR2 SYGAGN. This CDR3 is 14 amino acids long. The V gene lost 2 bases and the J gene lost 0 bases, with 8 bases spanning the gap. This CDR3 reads CASSENQANTEVFF. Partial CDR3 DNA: TGTGCCAGCAGTGAGAATCAGGCAAACACA.

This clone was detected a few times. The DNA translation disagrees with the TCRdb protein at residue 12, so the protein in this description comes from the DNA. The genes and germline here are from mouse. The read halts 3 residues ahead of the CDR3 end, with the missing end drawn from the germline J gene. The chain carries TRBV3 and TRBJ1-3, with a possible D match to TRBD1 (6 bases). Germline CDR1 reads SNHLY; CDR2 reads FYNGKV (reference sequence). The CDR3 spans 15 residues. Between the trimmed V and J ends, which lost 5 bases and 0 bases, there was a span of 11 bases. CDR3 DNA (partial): TGTGCCAGCAGCCCCCTAGGGGGTTCTGGAAATACG. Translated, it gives CASSPLGGSGNT. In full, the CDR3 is CASSPLGGSGNTLYF.

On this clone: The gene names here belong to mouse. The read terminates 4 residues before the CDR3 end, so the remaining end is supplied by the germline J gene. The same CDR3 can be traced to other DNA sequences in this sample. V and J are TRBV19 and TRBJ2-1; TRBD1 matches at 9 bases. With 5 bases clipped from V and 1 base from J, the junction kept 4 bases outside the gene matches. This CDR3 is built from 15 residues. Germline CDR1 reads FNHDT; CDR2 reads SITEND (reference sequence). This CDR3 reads CASRPGQGNYAEQFF. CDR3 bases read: TGTGCCAGCAGGCCCGGACAGGGGAACTATGCT. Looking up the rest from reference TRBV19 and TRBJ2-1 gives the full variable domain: GGIITQTPKFLIGQEGQKLTLKCQQNFNHDTMYWYRQDSGKGLRLIYYSITENDLQKGDLSEGYDASREKKSSFSLTVTSAQKNEMAVFLCASRPGQGNYAEQFFGPGTRLTVL.

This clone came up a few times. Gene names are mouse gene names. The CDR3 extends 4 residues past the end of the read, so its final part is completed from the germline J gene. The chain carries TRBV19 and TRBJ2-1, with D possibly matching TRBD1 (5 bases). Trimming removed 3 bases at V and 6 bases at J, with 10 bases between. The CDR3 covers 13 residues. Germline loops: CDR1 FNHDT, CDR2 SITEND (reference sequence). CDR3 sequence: CASSTHRPAEQFF. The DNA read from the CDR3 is TGTGCCAGCAGTACGCACAGGCCTGCT.

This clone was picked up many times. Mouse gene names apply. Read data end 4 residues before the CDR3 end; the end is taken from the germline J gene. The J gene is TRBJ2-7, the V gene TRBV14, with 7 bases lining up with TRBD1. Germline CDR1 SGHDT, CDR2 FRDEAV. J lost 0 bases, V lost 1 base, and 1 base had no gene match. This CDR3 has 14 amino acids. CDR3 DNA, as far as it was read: TGTGCCAGCAGTTTCCCAGGGGGCTCCTAT. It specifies CASSFPGGSY. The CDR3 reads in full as CASSFPGGSYEQYF.

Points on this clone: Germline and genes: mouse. CDR3 DNA (partial): TGCACCTGCAGTGCAGCCCAGGGGGCGGCA. Translation: CTCSAAQGAA. The full CDR3 sequence reads CTCSAAQGAAEVFF. The chain couples TRBV1 to TRBJ1-1; 8 bases are shared with TRBD1. Coverage ceases 4 residues before the CDR3 finishes, and the germline J gene fills in the end. The CDR3 totals 14 residues. The V gene's germline CDR1 is NSQYPW and CDR2 LRSPGD (reference sequence).

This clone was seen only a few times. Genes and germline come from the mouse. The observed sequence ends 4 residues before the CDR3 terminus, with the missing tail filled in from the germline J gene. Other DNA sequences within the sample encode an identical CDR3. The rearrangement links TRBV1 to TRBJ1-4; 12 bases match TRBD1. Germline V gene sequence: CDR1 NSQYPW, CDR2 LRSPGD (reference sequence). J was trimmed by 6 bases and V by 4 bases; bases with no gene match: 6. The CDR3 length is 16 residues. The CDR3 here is CTCSGGDRGRDERLFF. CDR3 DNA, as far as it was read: TGCACCTGCAGTGGGGGGGACAGGGGGCGCGACGAA.

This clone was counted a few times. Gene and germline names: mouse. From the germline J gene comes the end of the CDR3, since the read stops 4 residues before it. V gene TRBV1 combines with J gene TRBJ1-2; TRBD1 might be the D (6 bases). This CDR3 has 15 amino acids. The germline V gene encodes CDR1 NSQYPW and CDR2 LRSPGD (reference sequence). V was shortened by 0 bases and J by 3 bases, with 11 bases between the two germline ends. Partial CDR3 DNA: TGCACCTGCAGTGCAGATAGGGCAGGGGACTCC. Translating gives CTCSADRAGDS. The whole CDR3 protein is CTCSADRAGDSDYTF.

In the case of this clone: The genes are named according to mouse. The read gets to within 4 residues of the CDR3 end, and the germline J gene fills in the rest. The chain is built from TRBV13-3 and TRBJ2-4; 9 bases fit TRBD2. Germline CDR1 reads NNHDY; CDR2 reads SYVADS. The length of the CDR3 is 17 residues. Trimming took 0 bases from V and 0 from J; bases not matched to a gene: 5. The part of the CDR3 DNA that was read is TGTGCCAGCAGTGATGCATCACTGGGGGGTAGTCAAAAC. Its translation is CASSDASLGGSQN. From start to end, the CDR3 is CASSDASLGGSQNTLYF.

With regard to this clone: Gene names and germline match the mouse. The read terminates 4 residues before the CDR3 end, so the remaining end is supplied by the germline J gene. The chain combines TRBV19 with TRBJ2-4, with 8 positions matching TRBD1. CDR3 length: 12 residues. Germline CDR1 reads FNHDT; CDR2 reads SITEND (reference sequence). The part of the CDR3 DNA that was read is TGTGCCAGCAGCCCAGGGGGCAAC. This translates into CASSPGGN. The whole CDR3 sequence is CASSPGGNTLYF.

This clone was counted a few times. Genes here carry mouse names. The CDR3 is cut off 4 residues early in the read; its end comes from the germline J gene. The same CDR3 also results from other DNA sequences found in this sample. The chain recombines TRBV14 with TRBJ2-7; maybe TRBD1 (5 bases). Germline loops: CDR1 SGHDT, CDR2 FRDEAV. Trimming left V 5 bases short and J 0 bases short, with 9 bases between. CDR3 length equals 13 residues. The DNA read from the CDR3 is TGTGCCAGCAGCCGACAGAGCTCCTAT. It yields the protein CASSRQSSY. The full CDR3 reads CASSRQSSYEQYF. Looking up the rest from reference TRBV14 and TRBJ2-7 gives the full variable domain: EAGVTQSPRYAVLQEGQAVSFWCDPISGHDTLYWYQQPRDQGPQLLVYFRDEAVIDNSQLPSDRFSAVRPKGTNSTLKIQSAKQGDTATYLCASSRQSSYEQYFGPGTRLTVL.

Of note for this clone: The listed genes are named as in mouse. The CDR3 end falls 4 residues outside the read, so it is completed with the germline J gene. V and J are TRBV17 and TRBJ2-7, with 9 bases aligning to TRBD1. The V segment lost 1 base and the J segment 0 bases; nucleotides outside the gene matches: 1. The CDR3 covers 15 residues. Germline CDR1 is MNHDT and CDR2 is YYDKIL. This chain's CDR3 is CASSRGGQGSYEQYF. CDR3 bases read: TGTGCTAGCAGTAGAGGGGGACAGGGCTCCTAT.

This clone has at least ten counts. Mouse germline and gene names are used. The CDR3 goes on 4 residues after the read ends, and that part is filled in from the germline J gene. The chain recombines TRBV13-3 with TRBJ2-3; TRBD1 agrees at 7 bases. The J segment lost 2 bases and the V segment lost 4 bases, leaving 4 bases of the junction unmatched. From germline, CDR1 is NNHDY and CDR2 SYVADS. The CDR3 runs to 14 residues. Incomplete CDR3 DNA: TGTGCCAGCAGTCCCGGGACAGATGCAGAA. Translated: CASSPGTDAE. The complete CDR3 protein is CASSPGTDAETLYF.

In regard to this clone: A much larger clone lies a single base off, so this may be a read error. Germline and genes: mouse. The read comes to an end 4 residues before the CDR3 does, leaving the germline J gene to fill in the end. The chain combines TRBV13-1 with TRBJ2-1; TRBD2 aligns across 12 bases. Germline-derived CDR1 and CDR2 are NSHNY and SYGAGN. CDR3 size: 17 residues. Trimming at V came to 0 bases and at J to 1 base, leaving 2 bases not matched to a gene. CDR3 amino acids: CASSDAGTGGNYAEQFF. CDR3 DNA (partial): TGTGCCAGCAGTGATGCGGGGACTGGGGGGAACTATGCT.

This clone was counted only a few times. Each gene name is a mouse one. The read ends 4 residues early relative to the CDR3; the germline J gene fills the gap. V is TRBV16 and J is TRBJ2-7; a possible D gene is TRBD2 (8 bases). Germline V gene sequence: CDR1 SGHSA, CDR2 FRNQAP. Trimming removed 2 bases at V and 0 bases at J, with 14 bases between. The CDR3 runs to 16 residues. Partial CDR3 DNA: TGTGCAAGCAGCTTACCTCAGGGGGGGCGCTCCTAT. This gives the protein CASSLPQGGRSY. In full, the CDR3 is CASSLPQGGRSYEQYF.

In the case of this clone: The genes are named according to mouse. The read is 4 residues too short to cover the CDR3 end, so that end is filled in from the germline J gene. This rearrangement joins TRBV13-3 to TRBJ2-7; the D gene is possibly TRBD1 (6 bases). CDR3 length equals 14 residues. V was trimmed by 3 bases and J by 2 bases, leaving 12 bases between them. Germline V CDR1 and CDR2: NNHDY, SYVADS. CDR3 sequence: CASSGRDKTYEQYF. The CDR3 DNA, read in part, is TGTGCCAGCAGTGGAAGGGACAAAACCTAT.

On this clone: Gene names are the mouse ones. The covered CDR3 bases are TGTGCCAGCATGGGACAGGGGTCCGGG. Translating it yields CASMGQGSG. The CDR3, in full, reads CASMGQGSGQLYF. The V call is TRBV13-3, the J call TRBJ2-2; 10 bases fit TRBD1. The read ends 4 residues early relative to the CDR3; the germline J gene fills the gap. The ends lost 6 bases at V and 6 bases at J; junction bases unmatched: 2. The germline gives CDR1 NNHDY, CDR2 SYVADS. This CDR3 is built from 13 residues.

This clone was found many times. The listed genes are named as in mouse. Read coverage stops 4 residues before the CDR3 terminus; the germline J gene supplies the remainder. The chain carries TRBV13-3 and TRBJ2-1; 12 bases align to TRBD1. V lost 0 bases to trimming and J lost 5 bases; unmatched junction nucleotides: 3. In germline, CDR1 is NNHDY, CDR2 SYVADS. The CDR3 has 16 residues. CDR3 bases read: TGTGCCAGCAGTGATGGGGACAGGGGGCGGGATGCT. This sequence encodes CASSDGDRGRDA. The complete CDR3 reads CASSDGDRGRDAEQFF.

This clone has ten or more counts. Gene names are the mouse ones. CDR3 sequence reads: CASIPRLGGLSYEQYF. CDR3 DNA, as far as it was read: TGTGCCAGCATTCCCAGACTGGGGGGGCTCTCCTAT. V is TRBV13-3 and J is TRBJ2-7; 12 positions agree with TRBD2. The CDR3 end lies 4 residues beyond the end of the read and is filled in from the germline J gene. Germline-derived CDR1 and CDR2 are NNHDY and SYVADS. The CDR3 sequence is 16 residues long. V was clipped by 6 bases and J by 0 bases; unmatched bases: 7.

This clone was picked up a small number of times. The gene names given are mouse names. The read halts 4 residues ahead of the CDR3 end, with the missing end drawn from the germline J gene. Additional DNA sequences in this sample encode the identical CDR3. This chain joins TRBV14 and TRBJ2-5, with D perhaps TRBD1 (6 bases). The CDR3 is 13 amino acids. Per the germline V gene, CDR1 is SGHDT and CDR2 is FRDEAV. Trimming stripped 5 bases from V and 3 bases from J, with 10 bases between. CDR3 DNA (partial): TGTGCCAGCAGCCCGGGACAACAAGAC. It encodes CASSPGQQD. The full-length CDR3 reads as CASSPGQQDTQYF. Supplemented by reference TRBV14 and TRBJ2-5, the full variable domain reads EAGVTQSPRYAVLQEGQAVSFWCDPISGHDTLYWYQQPRDQGPQLLVYFRDEAVIDNSQLPSDRFSAVRPKGTNSTLKIQSAKQGDTATYLCASSPGQQDTQYFGPGTRLLVL.

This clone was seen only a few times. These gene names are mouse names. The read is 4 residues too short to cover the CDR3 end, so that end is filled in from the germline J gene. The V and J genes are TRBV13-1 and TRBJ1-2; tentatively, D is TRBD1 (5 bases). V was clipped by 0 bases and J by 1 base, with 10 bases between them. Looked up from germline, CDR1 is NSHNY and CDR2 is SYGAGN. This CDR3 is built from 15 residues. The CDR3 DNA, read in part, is TGTGCCAGCAGTGATGCTAGGACAAAAAACTCC. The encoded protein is CASSDARTKNS. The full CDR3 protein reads CASSDARTKNSDYTF.

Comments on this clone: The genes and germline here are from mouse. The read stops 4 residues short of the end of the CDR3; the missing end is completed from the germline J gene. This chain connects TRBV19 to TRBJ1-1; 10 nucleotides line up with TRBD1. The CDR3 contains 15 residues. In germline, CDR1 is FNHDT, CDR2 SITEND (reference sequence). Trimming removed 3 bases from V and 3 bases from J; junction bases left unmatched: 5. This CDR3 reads CASSKTGTGDTEVFF. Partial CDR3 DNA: TGTGCCAGCAGTAAGACCGGGACAGGGGACACA.